This TCR beta chain originates from a study of cytomegalovirus exposure and HLA in healthy donors. General study findings and limits: Most CMV-associated TCR beta chains were later found to appear HLA-restricted. The classifier reportedly diagnosed cytomegalovirus status with high specificity and sensitivity. TRBV6-2, TRBV6-3 and some other V segments were excluded as indistinguishable.

The primer mix had 60 Vbeta and 13 Jbeta primers. Original processing methods: As a later analysis found, there were 70 million to 80 million unique TCR beta chains, of which roughly 11 million were shared. The data were produced by immunoSEQ multiplex PCR, yet TCRdb's version contains in-frame clones alone and is incomplete. The V and J calls and clone size come from that table; D and trimming were worked out from the DNA. Among over 60,000 clones listed, 65% to 85% were seen once. V was clipped by 2 bases and J by 0 bases, with 11 bases between them. Germline loops: CDR1 KGHSH, CDR2 LQKENI. The CDR3 is 15 residues long. This clone was detected once. Its antigen is as yet unknown.

The TCR was taken from a man in his 70s in good health and CMV-seronegative. The rearrangement links TRBV18 to TRBJ2-7, with D possibly being TRBD2 (5 bases). The sequenced sample consisted of PBMCs. The CDR3 loop reads CASSPARTHSYEQYF. CDR3 sequence (DNA): TGTGCCAGCTCACCAGCAAGGACTCACTCCTACGAGCAGTACTTC.